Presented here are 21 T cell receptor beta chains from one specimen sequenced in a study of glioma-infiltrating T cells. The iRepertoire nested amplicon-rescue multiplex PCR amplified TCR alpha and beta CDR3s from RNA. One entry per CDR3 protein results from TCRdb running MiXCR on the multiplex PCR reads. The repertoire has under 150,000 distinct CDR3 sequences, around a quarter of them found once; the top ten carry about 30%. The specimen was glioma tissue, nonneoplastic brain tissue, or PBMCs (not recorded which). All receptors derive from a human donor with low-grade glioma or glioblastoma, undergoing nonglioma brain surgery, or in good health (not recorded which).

The CDR3 DNA sequence: TGTGCCAGCAGTCAGTACAGTGGAGCTAACTATGGCTACACCTTC. This sequence encodes CASSQYSGANYGYTF. The rearrangement joins TRBV27 to TRBJ1-2; D ambiguous. Germline V lookup: CDR1 MNHEY, CDR2 SMNVEV (reference sequence). This CDR3 spans 15 amino acids. The V end was cut by 5 bases, the J end by 0 bases, with 13 bases between.

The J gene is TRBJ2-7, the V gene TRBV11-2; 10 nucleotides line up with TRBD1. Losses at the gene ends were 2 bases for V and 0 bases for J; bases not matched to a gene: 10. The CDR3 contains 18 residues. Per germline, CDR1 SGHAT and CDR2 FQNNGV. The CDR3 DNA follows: TGTGCCAGCAGCTTATCCCTTCCGGACAGGGGGGGCTCCTACGAGCAGTACGTC. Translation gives CASSLSLPDRGGSYEQYV.

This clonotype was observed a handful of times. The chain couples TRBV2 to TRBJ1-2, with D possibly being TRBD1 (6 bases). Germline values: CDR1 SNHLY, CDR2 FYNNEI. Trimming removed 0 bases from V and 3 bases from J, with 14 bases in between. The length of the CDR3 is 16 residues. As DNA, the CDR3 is TGTGCCAGCAGTGAAGCTCCTTCCGGGACATACTATGGCTACACCTTC. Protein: CASSEAPSGTYYGYTF.

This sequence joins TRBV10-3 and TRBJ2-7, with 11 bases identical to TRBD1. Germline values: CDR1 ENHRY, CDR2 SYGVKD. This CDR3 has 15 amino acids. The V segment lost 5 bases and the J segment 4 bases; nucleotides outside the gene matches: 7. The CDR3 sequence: CAISRGQGERYEQYV. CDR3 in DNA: TGTGCCATCAGTCGGGGACAGGGGGAGAGGTACGAGCAGTACGTC.

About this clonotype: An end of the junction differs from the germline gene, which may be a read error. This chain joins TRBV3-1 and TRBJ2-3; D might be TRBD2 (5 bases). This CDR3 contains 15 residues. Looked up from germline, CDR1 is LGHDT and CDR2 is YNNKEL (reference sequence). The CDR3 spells CASSKTLTGTDTQYF. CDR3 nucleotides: TGTGCCAGCAGCAAGACCCTAACGGGAACAGATACTCAGTATTTT.

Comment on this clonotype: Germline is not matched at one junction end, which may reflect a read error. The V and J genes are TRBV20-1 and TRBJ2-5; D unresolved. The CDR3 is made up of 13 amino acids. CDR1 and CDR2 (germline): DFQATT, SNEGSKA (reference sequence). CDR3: CIAPPSRSETQYF. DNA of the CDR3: TGCATTGCTCCCCCCTCGCGGTCAGAGACCCAGTACTTC.

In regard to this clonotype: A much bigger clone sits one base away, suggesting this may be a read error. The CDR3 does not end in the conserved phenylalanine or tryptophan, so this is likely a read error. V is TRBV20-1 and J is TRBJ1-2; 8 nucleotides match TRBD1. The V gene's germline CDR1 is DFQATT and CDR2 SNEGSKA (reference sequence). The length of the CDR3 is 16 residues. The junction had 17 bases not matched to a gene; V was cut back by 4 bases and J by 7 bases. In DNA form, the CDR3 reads TGCAGTGCTAAACTCCTCGGACAGGGAGGATCAAGTGGCTACACCTCC. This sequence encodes CSAKLLGQGGSSGYTS.

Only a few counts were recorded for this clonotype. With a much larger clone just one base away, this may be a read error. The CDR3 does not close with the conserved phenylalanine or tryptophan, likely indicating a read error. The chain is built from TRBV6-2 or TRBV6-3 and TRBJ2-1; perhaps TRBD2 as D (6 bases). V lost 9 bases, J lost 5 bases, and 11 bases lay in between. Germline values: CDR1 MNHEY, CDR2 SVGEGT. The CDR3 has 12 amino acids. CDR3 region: CASLRGNNEQFL. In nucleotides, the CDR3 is TGTGCCAGTCTCCGGGGGAACAATGAGCAGTTCCTC.

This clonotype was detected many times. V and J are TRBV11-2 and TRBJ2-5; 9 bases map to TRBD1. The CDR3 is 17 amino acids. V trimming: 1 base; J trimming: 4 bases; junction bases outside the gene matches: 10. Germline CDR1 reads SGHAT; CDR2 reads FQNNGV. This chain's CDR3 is CASSLVAGTGKRETQYF. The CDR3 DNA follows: TGTGCCAGCAGCTTAGTTGCCGGGACAGGGAAGAGAGAGACCCAGTACTTC.

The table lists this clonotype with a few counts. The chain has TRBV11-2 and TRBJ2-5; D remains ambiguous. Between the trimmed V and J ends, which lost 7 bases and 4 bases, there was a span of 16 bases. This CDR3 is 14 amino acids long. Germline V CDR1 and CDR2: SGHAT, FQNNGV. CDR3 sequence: CASTPGRQRETQYF. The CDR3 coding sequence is TGTGCCAGCACCCCTGGCCGGCAGAGAGAGACCCAGTACTTC.

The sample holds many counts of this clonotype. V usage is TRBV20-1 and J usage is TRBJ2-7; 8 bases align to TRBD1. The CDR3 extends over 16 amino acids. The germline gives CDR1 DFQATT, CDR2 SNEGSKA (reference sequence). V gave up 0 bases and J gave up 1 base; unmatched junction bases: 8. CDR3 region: CSARDLDRGASYEQYV. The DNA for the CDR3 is TGCAGTGCTAGAGACCTCGACAGGGGAGCTTCCTACGAGCAGTACGTC.

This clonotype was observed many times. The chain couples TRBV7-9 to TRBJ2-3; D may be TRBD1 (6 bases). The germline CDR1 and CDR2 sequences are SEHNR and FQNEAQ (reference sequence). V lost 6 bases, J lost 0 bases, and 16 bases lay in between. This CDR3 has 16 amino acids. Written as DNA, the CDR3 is TGTGCCAGCAGACCTGGGACACCAACTAGCACAGATACGCAGTATTTT. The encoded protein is CASRPGTPTSTDTQYF.

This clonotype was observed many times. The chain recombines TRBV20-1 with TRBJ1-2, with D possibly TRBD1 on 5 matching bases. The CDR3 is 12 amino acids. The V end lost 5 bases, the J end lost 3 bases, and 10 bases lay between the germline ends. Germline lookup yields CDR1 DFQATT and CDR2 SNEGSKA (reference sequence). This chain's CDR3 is CSASGTDYGYTF. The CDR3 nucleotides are TGCAGTGCTTCCGGGACGGACTATGGCTACACCTTC.

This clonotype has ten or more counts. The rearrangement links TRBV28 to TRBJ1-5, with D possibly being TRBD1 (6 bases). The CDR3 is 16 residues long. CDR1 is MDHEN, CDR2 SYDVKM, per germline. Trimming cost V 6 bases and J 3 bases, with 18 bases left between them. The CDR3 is CASRQTIHRDNQPQHF. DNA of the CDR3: TGTGCCAGCAGGCAGACGATTCACAGGGACAATCAGCCCCAGCATTTT.

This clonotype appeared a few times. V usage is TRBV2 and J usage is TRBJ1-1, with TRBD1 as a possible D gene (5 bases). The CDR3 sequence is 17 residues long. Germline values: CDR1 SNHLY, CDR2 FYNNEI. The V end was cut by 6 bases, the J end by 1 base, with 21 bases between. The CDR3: CASRTPFQGGRNTEAFF. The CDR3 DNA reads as TGTGCCAGCAGGACCCCATTCCAGGGCGGCCGGAACACTGAAGCTTTCTTT. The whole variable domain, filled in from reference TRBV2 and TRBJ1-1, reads EPEVTQTPSHQVTQMGQEVILRCVPISNHLYFYWYRQILGQKVEFLVSFYNNEISEKSEIFDDQFSVERPDGSNFTLKIRSTKLEDSAMYFCASRTPFQGGRNTEAFFGQGTRLTVV.

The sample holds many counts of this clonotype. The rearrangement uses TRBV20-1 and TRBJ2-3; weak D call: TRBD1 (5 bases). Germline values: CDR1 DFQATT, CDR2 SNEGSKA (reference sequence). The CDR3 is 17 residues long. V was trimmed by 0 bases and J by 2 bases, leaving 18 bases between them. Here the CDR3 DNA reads TGCAGTGCTAGAGACCTAGACGCCGACAGCCACACAGATACGCAGTATTTT. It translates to CSARDLDADSHTDTQYF.

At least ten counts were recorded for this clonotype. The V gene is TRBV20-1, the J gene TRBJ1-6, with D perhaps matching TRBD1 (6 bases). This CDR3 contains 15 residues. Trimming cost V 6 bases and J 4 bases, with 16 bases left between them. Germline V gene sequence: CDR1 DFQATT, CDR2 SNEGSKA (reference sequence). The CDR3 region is CSARNRAGYNSPLHF. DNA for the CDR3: TGCAGTGCCAGAAACAGGGCCGGATATAATTCACCCCTCCACTTT.

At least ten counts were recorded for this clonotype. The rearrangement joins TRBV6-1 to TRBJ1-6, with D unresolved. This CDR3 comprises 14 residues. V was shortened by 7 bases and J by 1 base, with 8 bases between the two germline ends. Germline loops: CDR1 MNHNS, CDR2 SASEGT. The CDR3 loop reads CASTQASYNSPLHF. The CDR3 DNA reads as TGTGCCAGCACCCAAGCTTCCTATAATTCACCCCTCCACTTT.

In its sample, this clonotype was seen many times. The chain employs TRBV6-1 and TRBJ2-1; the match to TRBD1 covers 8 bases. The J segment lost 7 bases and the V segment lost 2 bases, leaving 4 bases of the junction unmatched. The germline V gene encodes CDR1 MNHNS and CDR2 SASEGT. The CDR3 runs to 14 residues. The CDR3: CASSEQGAGNEQFF. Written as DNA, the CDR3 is TGTGCCAGCAGTGAACAGGGGGCGGGGAATGAGCAGTTCTTC.

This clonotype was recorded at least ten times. As DNA, the CDR3 is TGCAGTGCTAGAAGTACGAACACTGAAGCTTTCTTT. It specifies CSARSTNTEAFF. V and J are TRBV20-1 and TRBJ1-1; D remains unclear. The CDR3 runs 12 residues. Looked up from germline, CDR1 is DFQATT and CDR2 is SNEGSKA (reference sequence). The V and J ends lost 2 bases and 1 base respectively, with 5 bases between them.

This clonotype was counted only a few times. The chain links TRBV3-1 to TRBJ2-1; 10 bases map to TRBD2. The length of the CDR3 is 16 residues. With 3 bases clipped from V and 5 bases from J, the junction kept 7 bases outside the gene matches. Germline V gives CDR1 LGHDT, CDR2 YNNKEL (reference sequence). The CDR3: CASSHYSGGADNEQFF. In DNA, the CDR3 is TGTGCCAGCAGCCACTACAGCGGGGGGGCGGACAATGAGCAGTTCTTC.